This TCR beta chain was obtained from a study of spatial heterogeneity in lung cancer. V dropped 5 bases and J dropped 9 bases, with 11 bases sitting between them. Germline values: CDR1 SGHTA, CDR2 FQGNSA. The length of the CDR3 is 12 residues. TCRdb called the 5' RACE reads again in MiXCR, with one record for every CDR3 protein. In the table there are 39,000 or so distinct CDR3 sequences, roughly 8% of which are singletons. The time point: sample taken at primary tumor resection. Researchers sequenced whole RNA taken from tumor, nontumor lung or frozen PBMC without sorting. This specimen was PBMCs, taken at surgery. The chain links TRBV7-2 to TRBJ2-1, with D hard to call. This TCR was recovered from a male donor with early-stage non-small cell lung cancer. The CDR3 loop is CASSPPPAEQFF. CDR3 sequence (DNA): TGTGCCAGCAGCCCTCCTCCGGCTGAGCAGTTCTTC. Complete variable domain (other parts from reference TRBV7-2 and TRBJ2-1): GAGVSQSPSNKVTEKGKDVELRCDPISGHTALYWYRQSLGQGLEFLIYFQGNSAPDKSGLPSDRFSAERTGGSVSTLTIQRTQQEDSAVYLCASSPPPAEQFFGPGTRLTVL.